Following are 18 T cell receptor beta chains from one sample sequenced in a study of shared clonotypes between healthy human individuals (dated by TCRdb to 2018 to 2020). Libraries were built with the immunoSEQ multiplex PCR assay. Held by TCRdb, this immuneACCESS table contains in-frame sequences only and omits some clones. Under half of the omission traces to an unresolved V gene where checked; the cause of the rest is unknown. Recorded for this sample are roughly 1 million clones; about three quarters of them occurred a single time. The ten largest clones add up to 1.4% of the sample. The sequenced material came from memory CD4+ T cells sorted from blood. Read against the paper, the sample's cell subset or site label means: CD45RA-negative fraction. These receptors were taken from a man between 18 and 35 years old in good health.

V and J are TRBV25-1 and TRBJ1-3; weak D call: TRBD1 (5 bases). V was shortened by 0 bases and J by 6 bases, with 12 bases between the two germline ends. CDR1 MGHDK and CDR2 SYGVNS come from the germline V gene. The length of the CDR3 is 15 residues. The CDR3 DNA reads TGTGCCAGCAGTGAATATGGGGCAGGCTTAAACACCATATATTTT. Amino acids: CASSEYGAGLNTIYF.

J is TRBJ2-7 and V is TRBV7-2, with TRBD2 as a possible D gene (6 bases). Looked up from germline, CDR1 is SGHTA and CDR2 is FQGNSA. Trimming left V 5 bases short and J 11 bases short, with 16 bases between. The CDR3 totals 12 residues. This chain's CDR3 is CASSPSGTYKYF. The CDR3 nucleotides read TGTGCCAGCAGCCCCTCTGGGACTTATAAGTACTTC.

V gene TRBV7-9 combines with J gene TRBJ2-1; 7 nucleotides line up with TRBD2. V trimming: 5 bases; J trimming: 4 bases; junction bases outside the gene matches: 8. The CDR3 consists of 15 residues. Per germline, CDR1 SEHNR and CDR2 FQNEAQ (reference sequence). DNA of the CDR3: TGTGCCAGCAGCAAAGGAGGCGGGAGTTACAATGAGCAGTTCTTC. It yields the protein CASSKGGGSYNEQFF.

V usage is TRBV7-2 and J usage is TRBJ2-7; no clear D gene. Per the germline V gene, CDR1 is SGHTA and CDR2 is FQGNSA. This CDR3 has 14 residues. V lost 3 bases and J 2 bases, leaving 11 bases between the germline ends. The DNA of the CDR3 is TGTGCCAGCAGCTTTGACTTCCTTACCTACGAGCAGTACTTC. Protein product: CASSFDFLTYEQYF.

This sequence joins TRBV7-2 and TRBJ1-4; D may be TRBD1 (5 bases). Germline assignment: CDR1 SGHTA and CDR2 FQGNSA. The CDR3 has 15 amino acids. V gave up 5 bases and J gave up 7 bases, with 17 bases separating them. CDR3 sequence: CASSPPGRGGEKLFF. CDR3 DNA: TGTGCCAGCAGCCCCCCTGGCCGGGGCGGTGAAAAACTGTTTTTT.

J is TRBJ2-3 and V is TRBV6-5, with D tentatively TRBD1 (6 bases). V lost 8 bases to trimming and J lost 0 bases, with 12 bases between them. Germline V CDR1 and CDR2: MNHEY, SVGAGI. The CDR3 covers 14 residues. The CDR3 is CASSIGQSTDTQYF. CDR3 in DNA: TGTGCCAGCTCGATAGGACAGAGCACAGATACGCAGTATTTT.

The rearrangement uses TRBV4-1 and TRBJ1-2; D not resolved. The CDR3 has 14 residues. Germline V gene sequence: CDR1 MGHRA, CDR2 YSYEKL. Trimming took 2 bases from V and 3 from J, leaving 10 bases between them. CDR3 sequence reads: CASSQFVSYYGYTF. The CDR3 DNA sequence: TGCGCCAGCAGCCAATTTGTCAGCTACTATGGCTACACCTTC.

This clone was seen a handful of times. The rearrangement joins TRBV5-4 to TRBJ2-2; D remains ambiguous. V was shortened by 4 bases and J by 3 bases, with 13 bases between the two germline ends. This CDR3 has 15 residues. Germline V lookup: CDR1 SGHNT, CDR2 YYREEE (reference sequence). CDR3 sequence: CASSQYVKDTGELFF. In DNA form, the CDR3 reads TGTGCCAGCAGCCAATATGTGAAGGACACCGGGGAGCTGTTTTTT. Combining the CDR3 with reference TRBV5-4 and TRBJ2-2 gives the whole variable domain ETGVTQSPTHLIKTRGQQVTLRCSSQSGHNTVSWYQQALGQGPQFIFQYYREEENGRGNFPPRFSGLQFPNYSSELNVNALELDDSALYLCASSQYVKDTGELFFGEGSRLTVL.

The V and J genes are TRBV25-1 and TRBJ1-4; 10 positions agree with TRBD1. The trim removed 8 bases at V and 3 bases at J, leaving 3 bases unmatched. The CDR3 covers 14 residues. Germline CDR1 reads MGHDK; CDR2 reads SYGVNS. CDR3 DNA: TGTGCCAGCGGACAGGGGGGATCTAATGAAAAACTGTTTTTT. This sequence encodes CASGQGGSNEKLFF.

The CDR3 here is CASSPNLGGNDEAFF. Written as DNA, the CDR3 is TGTGCCAGCTCACCGAATTTGGGGGGCAATGATGAAGCTTTCTTT. This chain links TRBV18 with TRBJ1-1; the D gene is possibly TRBD1 (6 bases). Per germline, CDR1 KGHSH and CDR2 LQKENI. V was clipped by 3 bases and J by 7 bases, with 18 bases between them. The CDR3 totals 15 residues. Based on the CDR3 plus reference TRBV18 and TRBJ1-1, the full variable domain is NAGVMQNPRHLVRRRGQEARLRCSPMKGHSHVYWYRQLPEEGLKFMVYLQKENIIDESGMPKERFSAEFPKEGPSILRIQQVVRGDSAAYFCASSPNLGGNDEAFFGQGTRLTVV.

V gene TRBV25-1 combines with J gene TRBJ2-7, with 8 bases matching TRBD1. Germline V CDR1 and CDR2: MGHDK, SYGVNS. The V segment lost 3 bases and the J segment 4 bases; nucleotides outside the gene matches: 11. The CDR3 is made up of 16 amino acids. CDR3 loop: CASSDTRTGRGYEQYF. CDR3 in DNA: TGTGCCAGCAGTGATACGAGGACAGGGCGAGGGTACGAGCAGTACTTC.

The chain is built from TRBV5-1 and TRBJ2-1; 9 bases fit TRBD2. The CDR3 spans 16 residues. The germline CDR1 and CDR2 sequences are SGHRS and YFSETQ. The trim removed 1 base at V and 8 bases at J, leaving 10 bases unmatched. Here the CDR3 reads CASSLSLREGQDEQFF. CDR3 coding DNA: TGCGCCAGCAGCTTGAGCTTGCGGGAGGGCCAAGATGAGCAGTTCTTC.

This clone came up a few times. J is TRBJ2-3 and V is TRBV5-1; 11 positions match TRBD2. CDR1 and CDR2 (germline): SGHRS, YFSETQ. J lost 5 bases, V lost 6 bases, and 5 bases had no gene match. This CDR3 is built from 14 residues. The CDR3 loop reads CASTKTSGVDTQYF. DNA for the CDR3: TGCGCCAGCACAAAGACTAGCGGGGTAGATACGCAGTATTTT.

Remarks on this clone: A junction boundary mismatches the germline segment, possibly from a read error. V and J are TRBV7-9 and TRBJ2-7; tentatively, D is TRBD1 (6 bases). CDR1 is SEHNR, CDR2 FQNEAQ, per germline (reference sequence). CDR3 length equals 14 residues. CDR3 coding DNA: TGTGCCAGCAGCCTCGACAGGAGGCCCTACGGGCAGTACTTC. It specifies CASSLDRRPYGQYF. The whole variable domain, remainder taken from reference TRBV7-9 and TRBJ2-7, is DTGVSQNPRHKITKRGQNVTFRCDPISEHNRLYWYRQTLGQGPEFLTYFQNEAQLEKSRLLSDRFSAERPKGSFSTLEIQRTEQGDSAMYLCASSLDRRPYGQYFGPGTRLTVT.

The CDR3 region is CASSYSWQEKLFF. CDR3 nucleotides: TGTGCCAGCAGTTACTCGTGGCAAGAAAAACTGTTTTTT. The chain uses TRBV6-6 and TRBJ1-4; D is undetermined. Germline CDR1 MNHNY, CDR2 SVGAGI (reference sequence). This CDR3 comprises 13 residues. The germline V and J ends were trimmed by 0 bases and 8 bases, with 7 bases remaining between them.

V and J are TRBV5-1 and TRBJ2-7; TRBD1 aligns across 10 bases. V lost 4 bases, J lost 3 bases, and 7 bases stayed unmatched. This CDR3 region has 15 residues. The germline V gene has CDR1 SGHRS and CDR2 YFSETQ. The CDR3 DNA reads TGCGCCAGCAGCGCCCCCGGGACAGGGGACTACGAGCAGTACTTC. Its translation is CASSAPGTGDYEQYF.

The V gene is TRBV4-3, the J gene TRBJ2-3; 8 positions match TRBD1. The CDR3 covers 16 residues. V dropped 1 base and J dropped 4; count of bases not matched to a gene: 7. Looked up from germline, CDR1 is LGHNA and CDR2 is YSLEER. DNA of the CDR3: TGCGCCAGCAGCCAAGGGGCAGGGGGCTCTTCAGATACGCAGTATTTT. This translates into CASSQGAGGSSDTQYF.

CDR3 loop: CASVPGTGYGYTF. The DNA for the CDR3 is TGTGCCAGTGTTCCCGGGACAGGGTATGGCTACACCTTC. The chain uses TRBV11-2 and TRBJ1-2; 9 bases line up with TRBD1. The V gene's germline CDR1 is SGHAT and CDR2 FQNNGV. The trim removed 9 bases at V and 5 bases at J, leaving 7 bases unmatched. The CDR3 spans 13 residues. Supplemented by reference TRBV11-2 and TRBJ1-2, the full variable domain reads EAGVAQSPRYKIIEKRQSVAFWCNPISGHATLYWYQQILGQGPKLLIQFQNNGVVDDSQLPKDRFSAERLKGVDSTLKIQPAKLEDSAVYLCASVPGTGYGYTFGSGTRLTVV.